This T cell receptor beta chain was sequenced during a study of Graves' ophthalmopathy and Graves' hyperthyroidism. RNA transcripts served as template for amplifying TCR beta CDR3 sequences. HTBI-primed RT-PCR formed the first round, and a multiplex PCR formed the second. TCRdb recomputed calls from the multiplex PCR reads with MiXCR, one row per CDR3 protein. Among 1 million to 1.3 million distinct CDR3 sequences listed, less than 45% were seen once. This clonotype has more than one count but fewer than ten. The CDR3 is 15 residues long. Trimming stripped 4 bases from V and 2 bases from J, with 15 bases between. From germline, CDR1 is SGHNT and CDR2 YYREEE (reference sequence). Included hyperthyroidism patients were aged 18 to 65 and newly diagnosed (under 2 months' duration).

The chain links TRBV5-4 to TRBJ2-5, with D hard to call. Sequenced input: peripheral blood or thyroid tissue (not recorded which). This TCR was sampled from an adult man with Graves' hyperthyroidism. The CDR3 protein is CASSLTSGYQETQYF. DNA for the CDR3: TGTGCCAGCAGCCTGACATCTGGGTATCAAGAGACCCAGTACTTC.